The 23 T cell receptor beta chains below come from one sample, sequenced in a study of shared T cell receptors in the human thymus. This table comes from immunoSEQ multiplex PCR, and its TCRdb copy is limited to in-frame clones, with some not included. The sample includes hundreds of thousands of clones, approximately 85% of them seen just once. These same data were also listed under a study on human thymus T cells.

Input material: thymocytes. These receptors were collected from a girl under two years old with a congenital heart defect.

This clone was observed a single time. This chain links TRBV2 with TRBJ2-1; D is unresolved. The V gene lost 4 bases and the J gene lost 4 bases, with 14 bases spanning the gap. The germline V gene encodes CDR1 SNHLY and CDR2 FYNNEI. CDR3 length equals 15 residues. The CDR3 DNA follows: TGTGCCAGCAGTGGGCGGCGGCCACCGTACAATGAGCAGTTCTTC. Translated, it gives CASSGRRPPYNEQFF. Based on the CDR3 plus reference TRBV2 and TRBJ2-1, the full variable domain is EPEVTQTPSHQVTQMGQEVILRCVPISNHLYFYWYRQILGQKVEFLVSFYNNEISEKSEIFDDQFSVERPDGSNFTLKIRSTKLEDSAMYFCASSGRRPPYNEQFFGPGTRLTVL.

This rearrangement joins TRBV5-6 to TRBJ1-4, with D hard to call. V dropped 0 bases and J dropped 8 bases, with 8 bases sitting between them. The CDR3 contains 13 residues. Germline CDR1 SGHDT, CDR2 YYEEEE. CDR3 protein: CASSLGPGEKLFF. The CDR3 DNA reads TGTGCCAGCAGCTTGGGACCGGGAGAAAAACTGTTTTTT.

The rearrangement uses TRBV9 and TRBJ1-2; D might be TRBD1 (5 bases). V lost 4 bases, J lost 6 bases, and 25 bases lay in between. Germline V gene sequence: CDR1 SGDLS, CDR2 YYNGEE. The CDR3 is made up of 17 amino acids. The CDR3 is CASSPMGDFQADDGYTF. The CDR3, as DNA: TGTGCCAGCAGCCCGATGGGGGACTTTCAGGCTGATGATGGCTACACCTTC.

V is TRBV7-8 and J is TRBJ1-3; TRBD1 is a possible D gene (5 bases). The V end was cut by 0 bases, the J end by 4 bases, with 10 bases between. The CDR3 has 15 residues. Looked up from germline, CDR1 is SGHVS and CDR2 is FQNEAQ. This CDR3 reads CASSLAAGLGNTIYF. The CDR3, as DNA: TGTGCCAGCAGCTTAGCCGCAGGGTTAGGAAACACCATATATTTT.

The chain has TRBV7-6 and TRBJ1-6, with 7 bases fitting TRBD1. V dropped 3 bases and J dropped 9; count of bases not matched to a gene: 17. CDR1 and CDR2 (germline): SGHVS, FNYEAQ. CDR3 length: 18 amino acids. The CDR3 coding sequence is TGTGCCAGCAGCTTGTCAGGGGGTCACAGGGATTTTAGTTCACCCCTCCACTTT. Encoded protein: CASSLSGGHRDFSSPLHF.

The chain carries TRBV27 and TRBJ1-6, with 9 bases aligning to TRBD1. With V trimmed by 7 bases and J by 8 bases, 12 bases remained unmatched. Looked up from germline, CDR1 is MNHEY and CDR2 is SMNVEV (reference sequence). This CDR3 region has 16 residues. The CDR3 sequence is CASTLTRDREDSPLHF. DNA for the CDR3: TGTGCCAGCACCCTGACCCGGGACAGGGAGGATTCACCCCTCCACTTT.

About this clone: At one end, the junction sequence differs from germline, possibly due to a read error. This chain connects TRBV7-7 to TRBJ2-2, with D maybe TRBD2 (5 bases). CDR3 length: 16 amino acids. The germline V gene has CDR1 SSHAT and CDR2 FNYEAQ (reference sequence). The CDR3 DNA sequence: TGTGCTAGCAGCTTAGCGCTGTTCCCGGGGTCCGGGGAGCTGTTTTTT. It encodes CASSLALFPGSGELFF.

The CDR3 here is CASGWVDNQGYTF. Here the CDR3 DNA reads TGTGCCAGTGGGTGGGTGGACAATCAGGGCTACACCTTC. This rearrangement joins TRBV19 to TRBJ1-2, with D maybe TRBD1 (5 bases). Germline CDR1 LNHDA, CDR2 SQIVND (reference sequence). Trimming removed 8 bases at V and 8 bases at J, with 18 bases between. The CDR3 spans 13 residues.

This rearrangement joins TRBV15 to TRBJ1-1; D is unresolved. Germline V gives CDR1 LNHNV, CDR2 YYDKDF (reference sequence). The V end was cut by 3 bases, the J end by 2 bases, with 13 bases between. This CDR3 comprises 15 residues. The CDR3 sequence is CATSSPLGDNTEAFF. DNA of the CDR3: TGTGCCACCAGCAGTCCCCTCGGAGATAACACTGAAGCTTTCTTT.

The V call is TRBV15, the J call TRBJ1-1; possible D gene TRBD1, 5 bases. The CDR3 is made up of 12 amino acids. Deletions cut 3 bases from V and 8 bases from J, with 10 bases between. Germline assignment: CDR1 LNHNV and CDR2 YYDKDF (reference sequence). For the CDR3, the DNA is TGTGCCACCAGCAGTTTGCAGGGCGAAGCTTTCTTT. Its translation is CATSSLQGEAFF. Full variable domain (missing parts from reference TRBV15 and TRBJ1-1): DAMVIQNPRYQVTQFGKPVTLSCSQTLNHNVMYWYQQKSSQAPKLLFHYYDKDFNNEADTPDNFQSRRPNTSFCFLDIRSPGLGDTAMYLCATSSLQGEAFFGQGTRLTVV.

V is TRBV9 and J is TRBJ1-5; 9 bases are a match to TRBD1. Unmatched junction bases numbered 8, after V lost 0 bases and J lost 10 bases. The CDR3 extends over 15 amino acids. Germline loops: CDR1 SGDLS, CDR2 YYNGEE. The CDR3 DNA reads as TGTGCCAGCAGCGTAGGGGGGACAGGGAGACTTCCCCAGCATTTT. Translated: CASSVGGTGRLPQHF.

The chain joins TRBV13 to TRBJ1-1, with 9 bases identical to TRBD1. CDR1 and CDR2 (germline): PRHDT, FYEKMQ (reference sequence). This CDR3 is 14 amino acids long. The V segment lost 4 bases and the J segment 6 bases; nucleotides outside the gene matches: 6. The CDR3 spells CASSYRDRDPEAFF. CDR3 DNA: TGTGCCAGCAGCTACCGGGACAGGGACCCTGAAGCTTTCTTT.

This chain uses TRBV2 with TRBJ2-2; 12 positions match TRBD1. This CDR3 has 15 residues. Trimming at V came to 6 bases and at J to 6 bases, leaving 5 bases not matched to a gene. CDR1 is SNHLY and CDR2 is FYNNEI in the germline V gene. CDR3: CASRAGTGGPGELFF. The CDR3 region has the DNA TGTGCCAGCAGGGCGGGGACAGGGGGCCCCGGGGAGCTGTTTTTT.

The CDR3 DNA reads TGCGCCAGCAGCGACTTATCAGAGGGGGCGGAATGTGGGGGAGCCACATGTATGTATGGCTACACCTTC. It translates to CASSDLSEGAECGGATCMYGYTF. The V gene is TRBV5-1, the J gene TRBJ1-2; 7 bases fit TRBD1. The trim removed 4 bases at V and 5 bases at J, leaving 35 bases unmatched. This CDR3 is built from 23 residues. The germline CDR1 and CDR2 sequences are SGHRS and YFSETQ. Full variable domain (rest looked up from reference TRBV5-1 and TRBJ1-2): KAGVTQTPRYLIKTRGQQVTLSCSPISGHRSVSWYQQTPGQGLQFLFEYFSETQRNKGNFPGRFSGRQFSNSRSEMNVSTLELGDSALYLCASSDLSEGAECGGATCMYGYTFGSGTRLTVV.

The chain uses TRBV19 and TRBJ1-1, with D possibly matching TRBD1 (5 bases). V lost 3 bases to trimming and J lost 4 bases, with 18 bases between them. Per the germline V gene, CDR1 is LNHDA and CDR2 is SQIVND (reference sequence). This CDR3 has 16 residues. This chain's CDR3 is CASSIGGAGWSTEAFF. In DNA, the CDR3 is TGTGCCAGTAGTATCGGAGGGGCCGGGTGGAGCACTGAAGCTTTCTTT.

This clone has a single count. This chain uses TRBV4-1 with TRBJ1-5; 8 bases match TRBD1. Germline CDR1 MGHRA, CDR2 YSYEKL. The CDR3 is 19 amino acids. The ends lost 0 bases at V and 3 bases at J; junction bases unmatched: 13. CDR3 region: CASSQDMGRQDRVNQPQHF. CDR3 in DNA: TGCGCCAGCAGCCAAGATATGGGTAGGCAGGACAGGGTCAATCAGCCCCAGCATTTT.

The CDR3 DNA follows: TGTGCCAGCAGTTTATTTAGCGGGGGTTTAACCCAGTACTTC. Translation gives CASSLFSGGLTQYF. This chain joins TRBV28 and TRBJ2-5; 9 bases map to TRBD2. Germline values: CDR1 MDHEN, CDR2 SYDVKM. V gave up 1 base and J gave up 8 bases; unmatched junction bases: 5. The CDR3 spans 14 residues.

The rearrangement uses TRBV7-8 and TRBJ2-7, with 9 bases identical to TRBD1. Per germline, CDR1 SGHVS and CDR2 FQNEAQ. J gave up 3 bases and V 4 bases, and 7 bases lay outside the gene matches. The CDR3 has 15 residues. The chain's CDR3 is CASSSSDRGYYEQYF. The CDR3 nucleotides read TGTGCCAGCAGCTCCTCAGACAGGGGGTACTACGAGCAGTACTTC. The full variable domain, with the rest looked up from reference TRBV7-8 and TRBJ2-7, is GAGVSQSPRYKVAKRGQDVALRCDPISGHVSLFWYQQALGQGPEFLTYFQNEAQLDKSGLPSDRFFAERPEGSVSTLKIQRTQQEDSAVYLCASSSSDRGYYEQYFGPGTRLTVT.

The CDR3 protein is CASSLTTGAYEQYF. CDR3 bases: TGTGCCAGCAGTTTAACAACAGGGGCCTACGAGCAGTACTTC. The gene calls are TRBV27 and TRBJ2-7; 7 bases fit TRBD1. CDR3 size: 14 residues. CDR1 MNHEY and CDR2 SMNVEV come from the germline V gene (reference sequence). After removal of 2 bases from V and 2 bases from J, the junction contained 3 bases not matched to a gene.

This clone turned up a few times. J is TRBJ1-2 and V is TRBV29-1; 7 nucleotides match TRBD1. V lost 5 bases, J lost 7 bases, and 7 bases stayed unmatched. CDR3 length: 12 amino acids. The germline CDR1 and CDR2 sequences are SQVTM and ANQGSEA. The CDR3 sequence is CSVLGQSCGYTF. The CDR3, as DNA: TGCAGCGTTCTGGGACAGTCGTGTGGCTACACCTTC.

This clone was detected only once. V is TRBV5-6 and J is TRBJ1-3; D is possibly TRBD1 (5 bases). Trimming removed 2 bases from V and 4 bases from J, with 16 bases in between. Germline lookup yields CDR1 SGHDT and CDR2 YYEEEE. The length of the CDR3 is 16 residues. In DNA form, the CDR3 reads TGTGCCAGCAGCTTAAGACCAGGGAAAGGAGGAAACACCATATATTTT. It encodes CASSLRPGKGGNTIYF.

This clone was seen more than once but under ten times. The chain joins TRBV5-1 to TRBJ1-1, with TRBD1 matching over 7 bases. The J segment lost 0 bases and the V segment lost 4 bases, leaving 15 bases of the junction unmatched. The CDR3 is 18 residues long. Germline V gene lookup returns CDR1 SGHRS and CDR2 YFSETQ. The CDR3: CASSHPEGQSRLNTEAFF. The CDR3 DNA is TGCGCCAGCAGCCACCCCGAGGGACAGAGCCGTTTGAACACTGAAGCTTTCTTT.

This clone was observed a single time. J is TRBJ2-1 and V is TRBV6-4; D unresolved. The CDR3 totals 13 residues. Germline V gene data show CDR1 as MRHNA and CDR2 as SNTAGT. V dropped 2 bases and J dropped 1 base, with 3 bases sitting between them. The DNA for the CDR3 is TGTGCCAGCAGTGACGAGTCCTACAATGAGCAGTTCTTC. It encodes CASSDESYNEQFF.